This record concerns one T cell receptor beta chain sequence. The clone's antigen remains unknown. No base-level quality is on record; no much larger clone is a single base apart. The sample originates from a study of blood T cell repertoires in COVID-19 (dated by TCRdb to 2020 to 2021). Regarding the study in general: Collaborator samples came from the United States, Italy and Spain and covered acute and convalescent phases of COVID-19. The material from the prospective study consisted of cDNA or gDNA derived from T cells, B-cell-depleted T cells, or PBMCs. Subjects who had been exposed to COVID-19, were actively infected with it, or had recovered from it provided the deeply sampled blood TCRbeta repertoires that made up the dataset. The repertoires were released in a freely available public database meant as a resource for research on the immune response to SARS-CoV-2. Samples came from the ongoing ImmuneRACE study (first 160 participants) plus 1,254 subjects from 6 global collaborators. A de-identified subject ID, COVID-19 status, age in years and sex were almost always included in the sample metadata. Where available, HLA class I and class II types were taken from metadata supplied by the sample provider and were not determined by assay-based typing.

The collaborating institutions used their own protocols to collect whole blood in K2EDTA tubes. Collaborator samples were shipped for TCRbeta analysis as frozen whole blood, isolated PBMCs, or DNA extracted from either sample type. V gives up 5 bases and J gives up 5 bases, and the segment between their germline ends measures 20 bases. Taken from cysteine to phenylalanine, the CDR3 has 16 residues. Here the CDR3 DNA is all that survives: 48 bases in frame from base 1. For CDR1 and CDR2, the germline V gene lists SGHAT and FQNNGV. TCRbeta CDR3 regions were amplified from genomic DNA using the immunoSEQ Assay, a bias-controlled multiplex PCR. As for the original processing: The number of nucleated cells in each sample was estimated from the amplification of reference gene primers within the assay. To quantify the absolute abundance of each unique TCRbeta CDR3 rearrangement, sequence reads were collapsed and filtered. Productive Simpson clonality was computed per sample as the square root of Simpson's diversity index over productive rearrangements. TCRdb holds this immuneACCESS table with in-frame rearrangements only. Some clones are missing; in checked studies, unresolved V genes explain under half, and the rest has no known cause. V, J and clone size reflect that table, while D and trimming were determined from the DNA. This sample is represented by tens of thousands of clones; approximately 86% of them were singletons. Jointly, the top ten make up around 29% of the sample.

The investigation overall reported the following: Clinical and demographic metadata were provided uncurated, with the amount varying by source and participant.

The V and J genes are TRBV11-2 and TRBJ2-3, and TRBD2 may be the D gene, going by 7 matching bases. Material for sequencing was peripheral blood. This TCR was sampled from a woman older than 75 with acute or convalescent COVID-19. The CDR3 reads CASSPRGAAALDTQYF. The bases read TGTGCCAGCAGCCCACGGGGGGCGGCTGCCTTAGATACGCAGTATTTT.